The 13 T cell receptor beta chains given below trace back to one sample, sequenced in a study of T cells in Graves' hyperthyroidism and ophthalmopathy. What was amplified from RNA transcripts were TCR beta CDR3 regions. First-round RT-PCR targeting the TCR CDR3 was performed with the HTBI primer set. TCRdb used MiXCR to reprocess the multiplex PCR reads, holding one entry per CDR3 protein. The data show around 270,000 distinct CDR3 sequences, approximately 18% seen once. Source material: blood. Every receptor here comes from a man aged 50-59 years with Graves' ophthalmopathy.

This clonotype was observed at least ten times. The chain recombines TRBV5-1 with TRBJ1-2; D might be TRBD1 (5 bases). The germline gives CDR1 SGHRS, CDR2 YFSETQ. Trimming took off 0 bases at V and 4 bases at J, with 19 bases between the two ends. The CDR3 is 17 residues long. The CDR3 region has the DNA TGCGCCAGCAGCTTGGCCTTTGGACAACGACCCAGCTATGGCTACACCTTC. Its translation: CASSLAFGQRPSYGYTF.

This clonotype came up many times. CDR3: CAWSREGGNQPQHF. In DNA, the CDR3 is TGTGCCTGGAGCAGGGAAGGGGGCAATCAGCCCCAGCATTTT. This chain links TRBV30 with TRBJ1-5; D possibly corresponds to TRBD1 (5 bases). The germline CDR1 and CDR2 sequences are GTSNPN and SVGIG (reference sequence). The CDR3 spans 14 residues. V was trimmed by 3 bases and J by 2 bases, leaving 11 bases between them.

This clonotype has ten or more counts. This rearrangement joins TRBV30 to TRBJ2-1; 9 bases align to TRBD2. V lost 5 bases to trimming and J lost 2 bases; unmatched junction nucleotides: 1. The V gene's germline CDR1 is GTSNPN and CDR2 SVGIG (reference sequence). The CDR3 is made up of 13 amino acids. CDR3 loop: CAWRLAAYNEQFF. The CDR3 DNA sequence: TGTGCCTGGCGACTAGCGGCCTACAATGAGCAGTTCTTC.

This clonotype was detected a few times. The DNA of the CDR3 is TGTGCCAGCGGGACGCCTAATGAAAAACTGTTTTTT. It codes for CASGTPNEKLFF. V is TRBV25-1 and J is TRBJ1-4, with D possibly being TRBD1 (5 bases). The germline gives CDR1 MGHDK, CDR2 SYGVNS. The CDR3 extends over 12 amino acids. The germline V and J ends were trimmed by 8 bases and 3 bases, with 7 bases remaining between them. The full variable domain, rest sourced from reference TRBV25-1 and TRBJ1-4, is EADIYQTPRYLVIGTGKKITLECSQTMGHDKMYWYQQDPGMELHLIHYSYGVNSTEKGDLSSESTVSRIRTEHFPLTLESARPSHTSQYLCASGTPNEKLFFGSGTQLSVL.

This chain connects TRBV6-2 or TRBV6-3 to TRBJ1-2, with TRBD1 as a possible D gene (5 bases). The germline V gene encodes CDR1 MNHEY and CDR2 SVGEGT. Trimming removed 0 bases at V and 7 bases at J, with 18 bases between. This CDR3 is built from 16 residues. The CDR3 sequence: CASSYSFPPRVGGYTF. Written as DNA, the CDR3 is TGTGCCAGCAGTTACTCGTTCCCGCCCAGGGTCGGTGGCTACACCTTC.

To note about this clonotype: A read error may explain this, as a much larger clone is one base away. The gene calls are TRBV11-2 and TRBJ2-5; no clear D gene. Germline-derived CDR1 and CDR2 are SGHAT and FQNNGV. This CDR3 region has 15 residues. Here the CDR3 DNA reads TGTGCCGGCAGCCCCCCCCTAGGATTCCAAGAGACCCAGTACTTC. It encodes CAGSPPLGFQETQYF.

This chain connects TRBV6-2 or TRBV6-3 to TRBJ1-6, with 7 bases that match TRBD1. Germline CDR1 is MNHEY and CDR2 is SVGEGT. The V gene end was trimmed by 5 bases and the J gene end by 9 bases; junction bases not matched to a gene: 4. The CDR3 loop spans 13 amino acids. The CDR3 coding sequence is TGTGCCAGCAGTGACAGGGAAGTTTCACCCCTCCACTTT. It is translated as CASSDREVSPLHF.

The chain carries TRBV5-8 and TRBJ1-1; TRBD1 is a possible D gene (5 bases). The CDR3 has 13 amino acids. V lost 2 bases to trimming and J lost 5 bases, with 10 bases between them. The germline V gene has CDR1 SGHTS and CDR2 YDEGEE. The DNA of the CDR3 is TGTGCCAGCAGCTTCGGGGCCGGGACTGAAGCTTTCTTT. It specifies CASSFGAGTEAFF.

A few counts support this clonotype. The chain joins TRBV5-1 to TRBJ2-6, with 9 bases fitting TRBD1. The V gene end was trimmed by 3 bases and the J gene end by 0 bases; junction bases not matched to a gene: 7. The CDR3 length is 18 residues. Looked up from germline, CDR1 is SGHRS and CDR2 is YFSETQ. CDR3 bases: TGCGCCAGCAGCTCCCGGACAGGGGCAAGCTCTGGGGCCAACGTCCTGACTTTC. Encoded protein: CASSSRTGASSGANVLTF. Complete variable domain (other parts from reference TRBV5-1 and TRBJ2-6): KAGVTQTPRYLIKTRGQQVTLSCSPISGHRSVSWYQQTPGQGLQFLFEYFSETQRNKGNFPGRFSGRQFSNSRSEMNVSTLELGDSALYLCASSSRTGASSGANVLTFGAGSRLTVL.

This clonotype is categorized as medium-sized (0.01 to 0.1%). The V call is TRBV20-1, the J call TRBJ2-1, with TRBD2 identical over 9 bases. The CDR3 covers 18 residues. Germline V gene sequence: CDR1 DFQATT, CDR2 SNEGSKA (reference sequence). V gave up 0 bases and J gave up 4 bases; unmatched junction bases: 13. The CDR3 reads CSARDTAGGPITYNEQFF. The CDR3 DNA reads TGCAGTGCTAGAGATACCGCGGGAGGGCCCATTACGTACAATGAGCAGTTCTTC.

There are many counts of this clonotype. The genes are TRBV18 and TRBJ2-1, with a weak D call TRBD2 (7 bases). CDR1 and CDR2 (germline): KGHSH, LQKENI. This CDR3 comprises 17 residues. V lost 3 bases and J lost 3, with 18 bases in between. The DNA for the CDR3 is TGTGCCAGCTCACCTATTAGGGGGAGGGGAGACTACAATGAGCAGTTCTTC. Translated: CASSPIRGRGDYNEQFF.

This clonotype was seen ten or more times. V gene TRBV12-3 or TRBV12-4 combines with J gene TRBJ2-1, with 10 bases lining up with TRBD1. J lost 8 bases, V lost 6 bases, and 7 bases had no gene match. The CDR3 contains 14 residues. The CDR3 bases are TGTGCCAGCAGATTCGGGACAGGGGAACATGAGCAGTTCTTC. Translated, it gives CASRFGTGEHEQFF.

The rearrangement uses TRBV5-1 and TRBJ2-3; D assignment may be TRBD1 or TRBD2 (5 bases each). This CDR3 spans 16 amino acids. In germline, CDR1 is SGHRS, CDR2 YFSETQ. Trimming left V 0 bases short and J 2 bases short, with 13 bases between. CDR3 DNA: TGCGCCAGCAGCTTGGGACGAGGGACCGACACAGATACGCAGTATTTT. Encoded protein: CASSLGRGTDTDTQYF.